This T cell receptor beta chain derives from a study of blood T cell repertoires in COVID-19. The overall study: The United States, Italy and Spain were the sources of the acute and convalescent COVID-19 samples. PBMCs, B-cell-depleted T cells, or T cells provided the cDNA or gDNA that made up the material.

Germline lookup yields CDR1 SEHNR and CDR2 FQNEAQ (reference sequence). This CDR3 has 16 amino acids. Trimming left V 1 base short and J 0 bases short, with 7 bases between. Only a few counts were recorded for this clone. In the authors' methods: Cell counts per sample came from amplifying reference gene primers. Produced via immunoSEQ multiplex PCR; TCRdb's table is partial and in-frame only. V, J and clone size are taken as reported in that table, and D and trimming were inferred from the DNA itself. The table shows about 110,000 clones, with less than 85% occurring only once. This TCR was recovered from a human donor with acute or convalescent COVID-19. The donor label of this sample is uncertain. The specimen was peripheral blood. V gene TRBV7-9 combines with J gene TRBJ2-6; D is undetermined. The CDR3 bases are TGTGCCAGCAGCTTAGGGAGTAACTCTGGGGCCAACGTCCTGACTTTC. As protein: CASSLGSNSGANVLTF.